Below, 20 T cell receptor beta chains from the same sample are listed, as sequenced in a study of blood T cell repertoires in COVID-19. The assay was immunoSEQ multiplex PCR, and TCRdb's table has in-frame clones only and misses some. Altogether over 45,000 clones are present, 82% being singletons, with the ten largest covering 7% to 8.5%. The sequenced material came from peripheral blood. The receptor set was obtained from a man in his forties or fifties with acute or convalescent COVID-19.

In this sample, this clone turned up once. The chain couples TRBV18 to TRBJ2-1, with 10 nucleotides matching TRBD2. The CDR3 has 17 amino acids. Germline V lookup: CDR1 KGHSH, CDR2 LQKENI. The J segment lost 4 bases and the V segment lost 2 bases, leaving 8 bases of the junction unmatched. This CDR3 reads CASSPSTLLAGYNEQFF. CDR3 nucleotides: TGTGCCAGCTCACCAAGCACTTTACTAGCGGGGTACAATGAGCAGTTCTTC.

This clone was counted between two and nine times. CDR3 protein: CASSFEGQNSPLHF. In DNA form, the CDR3 reads TGCGCCAGCAGCTTTGAGGGCCAAAATTCACCCCTCCACTTT. V usage is TRBV5-1 and J usage is TRBJ1-6; unclear D gene. CDR1 is SGHRS and CDR2 is YFSETQ in the germline V gene. The V end lost 2 bases, the J end lost 7 bases, and 10 bases lay between the germline ends. This CDR3 comprises 14 residues. The full variable domain, rest sourced from reference TRBV5-1 and TRBJ1-6, is KAGVTQTPRYLIKTRGQQVTLSCSPISGHRSVSWYQQTPGQGLQFLFEYFSETQRNKGNFPGRFSGRQFSNSRSEMNVSTLELGDSALYLCASSFEGQNSPLHFGNGTRLTVT.

V is TRBV7-9 and J is TRBJ1-4; 10 nucleotides line up with TRBD1. Germline CDR1 and CDR2: SEHNR and FQNEAQ (reference sequence). V shed 1 base, J shed 8 bases, and the junction held 4 bases outside the gene matches. CDR3 length: 15 amino acids. CDR3 loop: CASSLGDRGGEKLFF. In DNA form, the CDR3 reads TGTGCCAGCAGCTTAGGGGACAGGGGCGGCGAAAAACTGTTTTTT.

Note on this clone: The junction departs from the called germline gene at one end, perhaps through a read error. The V call is TRBV7-9, the J call TRBJ2-7, with 15 positions matching TRBD2. CDR1 is SEHNR, CDR2 FQNEAQ, per germline (reference sequence). The CDR3 length is 14 residues. The CDR3 nucleotides read TGTGCCAGCAGCTCAGGGACTAGCGGGGGGCGAATGGGATTC. It yields the protein CASSSGTSGGRMGF.

The J gene is TRBJ2-2, the V gene TRBV7-2; D may be TRBD1 (5 bases). The V gene lost 3 bases and the J gene lost 6 bases, with 11 bases spanning the gap. The CDR3 is 14 amino acids. The germline gives CDR1 SGHTA, CDR2 FQGNSA. The CDR3 nucleotides are TGTGCCAGCAGCTTCCAAGGGGCTCCCGGGGAGCTGTTTTTT. Translated: CASSFQGAPGELFF.

V and J are TRBV11-3 and TRBJ2-5, with D possibly matching TRBD1 (6 bases). The germline CDR1 and CDR2 sequences are SGHNT and YENEEA. V lost 5 bases, J lost 7 bases, and 11 bases lay in between. This CDR3 has 12 amino acids. The CDR3 loop reads CASSMQGGTQYF. The CDR3 nucleotides are TGTGCCAGCAGCATGCAAGGGGGGACCCAGTACTTC.

This clone was picked up a small number of times. This chain links TRBV10-1 with TRBJ2-1; D gene ambiguous. CDR1 is WNHNN, CDR2 SYGVQD, per germline (reference sequence). This CDR3 has 15 amino acids. The V and J ends lost 8 bases and 0 bases respectively, with 14 bases between them. The CDR3 region is CASPAVLSSYNEQFF. CDR3 coding DNA: TGCGCCAGCCCGGCGGTTTTAAGCTCCTACAATGAGCAGTTCTTC.

V is TRBV6-6 and J is TRBJ2-5, with 8 bases matching TRBD1. CDR1 is MNHNY and CDR2 is SVGAGI in the germline V gene (reference sequence). The CDR3 spans 15 residues. The V segment lost 4 bases and the J segment 3 bases; nucleotides outside the gene matches: 7. CDR3 protein: CASSSLDRVEETQYF. The CDR3, as DNA: TGTGCCAGCAGTTCCCTGGACAGGGTTGAAGAGACCCAGTACTTC.

The rearrangement links TRBV6-5 to TRBJ2-2; maybe TRBD2 (6 bases). Looked up from germline, CDR1 is MNHEY and CDR2 is SVGAGI. CDR3 length: 13 amino acids. Trimming stripped 8 bases from V and 2 bases from J, with 9 bases between. The CDR3 DNA reads TGTGCCAGCTGGAGGGGAAACACCGGGGAGCTGTTTTTT. It encodes CASWRGNTGELFF.

This clone showed up just a few times. In DNA, the CDR3 is TGTGCCATCAGCTTCGGACAGGGGGTCTACGAGCAGTACTTC. Its translation is CAISFGQGVYEQYF. The chain combines TRBV10-3 with TRBJ2-7, with 10 bases matching TRBD1. Trimming at V came to 6 bases and at J to 3 bases, leaving 5 bases not matched to a gene. The germline V gene has CDR1 ENHRY and CDR2 SYGVKD. The CDR3 runs 14 residues.

V and J are TRBV11-2 and TRBJ1-2; TRBD1 aligns across 7 bases. The CDR3 has 14 amino acids. Per the germline V gene, CDR1 is SGHAT and CDR2 is FQNNGV. With 5 bases clipped from V and 7 bases from J, the junction kept 10 bases outside the gene matches. The CDR3 DNA sequence: TGTGCCAGCAGCCTAGGACAGGTTTGGTCTGGCTACACCTTC. This gives the protein CASSLGQVWSGYTF.

V and J are TRBV5-1 and TRBJ1-2, with D possibly TRBD1 on 6 matching bases. The CDR3 loop spans 15 amino acids. Germline loops: CDR1 SGHRS, CDR2 YFSETQ. Trimming stripped 0 bases from V and 5 bases from J, with 14 bases between. CDR3 nucleotide sequence: TGCGCCAGCAGCTTGGGGGACATGTTGGCGTATGGCTACACCTTC. It specifies CASSLGDMLAYGYTF.

This clone was counted only a few times. The genes are TRBV30 and TRBJ1-1; D is perhaps TRBD1 (5 bases). V was pared by 0 bases and J by 5 bases, with 16 bases between. The CDR3 runs 15 residues. The germline V gene has CDR1 GTSNPN and CDR2 SVGIG (reference sequence). The CDR3 reads CAWSVGGVTGTEAFF. DNA of the CDR3: TGTGCCTGGAGTGTGGGAGGGGTGACGGGGACTGAAGCTTTCTTT.

This clone was picked up one time. The chain uses TRBV5-4 and TRBJ2-5, with D possibly being TRBD1 (6 bases). With 2 bases removed from V and 3 bases from J, the gap between germline ends came to 11 bases. The CDR3 contains 14 residues. Looked up from germline, CDR1 is SGHNT and CDR2 is YYREEE (reference sequence). Written as DNA, the CDR3 is TGTGCCAGCAGCTTCCCCGGGACAAAAGAGACCCAGTACTTC. Encoded protein: CASSFPGTKETQYF.

The rearrangement links TRBV5-1 to TRBJ1-1; possibly TRBD1 for D (6 bases). The V end was cut by 0 bases, the J end by 4 bases, with 16 bases between. Germline values: CDR1 SGHRS, CDR2 YFSETQ. The length of the CDR3 is 16 residues. The CDR3 protein is CASSLAGTRGVTEAFF. As DNA, the CDR3 is TGCGCCAGCAGCTTGGCCGGGACACGGGGGGTCACTGAAGCTTTCTTT.

The rearrangement links TRBV9 to TRBJ2-7; 11 nucleotides agree with TRBD1. The CDR3 is made up of 16 amino acids. The V and J ends lost 0 bases and 2 bases, in that order; junction bases with no gene match: 4. Per germline, CDR1 SGDLS and CDR2 YYNGEE. In DNA form, the CDR3 reads TGTGCCAGCAGCGTAGGGGACAGGGGGATTACCTACGAGCAGTACTTC. Residues: CASSVGDRGITYEQYF.

This chain uses TRBV5-5 with TRBJ1-2, with a tentative D call TRBD1 (5 bases). The V end was cut by 0 bases, the J end by 5 bases, with 23 bases between. CDR3 size: 18 residues. Germline V gene sequence: CDR1 SGHKS, CDR2 YYEKEE (reference sequence). Here the CDR3 reads CASSLDGRRGSTSYGYTF. The CDR3 nucleotides are TGTGCCAGCAGCTTGGACGGACGGCGGGGCTCTACTTCATATGGCTACACCTTC.

The chain combines TRBV5-1 with TRBJ2-2; tentative D call: TRBD2 (5 bases). Per germline, CDR1 SGHRS and CDR2 YFSETQ. The CDR3 totals 14 residues. V gave up 4 bases and J gave up 7 bases, with 14 bases separating them. CDR3 nucleotide sequence: TGCGCCAGCAGCATAGGAGGACCCCTCGGGGAGCTGTTTTTT. Translation: CASSIGGPLGELFF.

J is TRBJ2-7 and V is TRBV7-9; TRBD1 is a possible D gene (6 bases). With 7 bases removed from V and 7 bases from J, the gap between germline ends came to 23 bases. The CDR3 length is 15 residues. Per the germline V gene, CDR1 is SEHNR and CDR2 is FQNEAQ (reference sequence). CDR3 DNA: TGTGCCAGCACCTTGGGGGCTAGCACTTTTGATGAGCAGTACTTC. It yields the protein CASTLGASTFDEQYF.

The chain joins TRBV28 to TRBJ2-5, with D perhaps matching TRBD1 (5 bases). Between the trimmed V and J ends, which lost 6 bases and 4 bases, there was a span of 12 bases. CDR1 is MDHEN, CDR2 SYDVKM, per germline. CDR3 length equals 13 residues. The CDR3: CASSHGHVETQYF. As DNA, the CDR3 is TGTGCCAGCAGCCACGGACATGTAGAGACCCAGTACTTC.